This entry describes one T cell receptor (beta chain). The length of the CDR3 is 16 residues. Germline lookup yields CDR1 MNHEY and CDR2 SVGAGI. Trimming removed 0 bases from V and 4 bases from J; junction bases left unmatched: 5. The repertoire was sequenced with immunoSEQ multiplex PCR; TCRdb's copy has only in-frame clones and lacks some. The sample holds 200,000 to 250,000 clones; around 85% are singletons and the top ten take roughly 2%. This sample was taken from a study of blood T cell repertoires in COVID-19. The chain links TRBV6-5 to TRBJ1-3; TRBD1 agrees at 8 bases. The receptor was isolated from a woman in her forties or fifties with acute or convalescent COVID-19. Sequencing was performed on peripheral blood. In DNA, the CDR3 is TGTGCCAGCAGTTACTCGATTCAGGGGGCAGGAAACACCATATATTTT. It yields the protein CASSYSIQGAGNTIYF.